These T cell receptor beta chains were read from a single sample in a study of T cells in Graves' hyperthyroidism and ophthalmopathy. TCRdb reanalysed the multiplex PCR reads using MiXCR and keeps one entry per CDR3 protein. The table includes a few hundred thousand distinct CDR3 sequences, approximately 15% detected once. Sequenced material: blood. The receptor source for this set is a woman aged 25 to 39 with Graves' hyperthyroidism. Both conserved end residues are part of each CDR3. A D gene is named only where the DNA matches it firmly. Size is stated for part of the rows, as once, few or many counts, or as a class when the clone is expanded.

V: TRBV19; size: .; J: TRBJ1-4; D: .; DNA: TGTGCCAGTAGTATTGGCGACCAAGCAACTAATGAAAAACTGTTTTTT; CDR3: CASSIGDQATNEKLFF
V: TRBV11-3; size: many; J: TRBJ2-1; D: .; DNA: TGTGCCAGCAGTCATAGTAGTAACTCCTACAATGAGCAGTTCTTC; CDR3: CASSHSSNSYNEQFF
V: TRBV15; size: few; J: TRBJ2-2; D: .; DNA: TGTGCCACCAGCAGAGAGGGGGGGCATCCCCTATACACCGGGGAGCTGTTTTTT; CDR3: CATSREGGHPLYTGELFF
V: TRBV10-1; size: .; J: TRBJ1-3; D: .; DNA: TGCGCCAGCCAGAGGACAGCTGGAAACACCATATATTTT; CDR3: CASQRTAGNTIYF
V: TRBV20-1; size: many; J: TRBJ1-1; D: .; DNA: TGCAGTGCTAGAGGGAGAACAGCCGACACTGAAGCTTTCTTT; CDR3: CSARGRTADTEAFF
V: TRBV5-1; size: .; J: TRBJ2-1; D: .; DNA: TGCGCCAGCAGCTTGGATAGCTTAACAGGCAATGAGCAGTTCTTC; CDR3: CASSLDSLTGNEQFF
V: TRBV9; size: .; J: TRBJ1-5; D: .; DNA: TGTGCCAGCAGCCCTCGTTTTGGGAGAAAGTATAGCAATCAGCCCCAGCATTTT; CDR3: CASSPRFGRKYSNQPQHF
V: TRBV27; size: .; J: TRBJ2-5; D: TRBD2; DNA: TGTGCCAGCCAGAAGCGGGAGGGGCAAGAGACCCAGTACTTC; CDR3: CASQKREGQETQYF
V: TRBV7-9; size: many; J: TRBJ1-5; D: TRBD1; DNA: TGTGCCAGCAGCTGGGGGACAGTGAATCAGCCCCAGCATTTT; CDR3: CASSWGTVNQPQHF
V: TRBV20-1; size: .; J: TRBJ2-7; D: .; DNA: TGCAGTGCTAGAATGGCGGGAACATCCTACGAGCAGTACTTC; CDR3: CSARMAGTSYEQYF
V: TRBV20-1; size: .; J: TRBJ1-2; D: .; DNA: TGCAGTGCTAGAGGGTCAGGGGTCGGCTATGGCTACACCTTC; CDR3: CSARGSGVGYGYTF
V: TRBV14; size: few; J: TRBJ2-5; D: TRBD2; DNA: TGTGCCAGCAGCCAGATGGCGGGAGGGCCGGAGACCCAGTACTTC; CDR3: CASSQMAGGPETQYF
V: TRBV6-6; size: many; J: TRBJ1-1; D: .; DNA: TGTGCCAGCAGTTACGGGGGGGGCGCATTCCCCACTGAAGCTTTCTTT; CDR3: CASSYGGGAFPTEAFF
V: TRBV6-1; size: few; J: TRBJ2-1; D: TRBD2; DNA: TGTGCCAGCAAAAAGGGGCTAGCGGGAGGTAACTCCTACAATGAGCAGTTCTTC; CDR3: CASKKGLAGGNSYNEQFF
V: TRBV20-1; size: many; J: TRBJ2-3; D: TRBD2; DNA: TGCAGTGCTAGAACGACTAGCGGGAGGACAGATACGCAGTATTTT; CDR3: CSARTTSGRTDTQYF
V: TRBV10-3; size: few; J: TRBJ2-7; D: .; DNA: TGTGCCATCAGTGAAGGCAGGGACCCCGGCGGGCAGTACTTC; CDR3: CAISEGRDPGGQYF
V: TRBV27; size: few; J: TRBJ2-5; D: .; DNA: TGTGCCGGCAGTTTATTAGCGGAGAGGTACCAAGAGACCCAGTACTTC; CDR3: CAGSLLAERYQETQYF
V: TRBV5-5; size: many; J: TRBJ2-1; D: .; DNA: TGTGCCAGCAGCGATCTCTCGGGAGCGCCTATTGAGCAGTTCTTC; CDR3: CASSDLSGAPIEQFF
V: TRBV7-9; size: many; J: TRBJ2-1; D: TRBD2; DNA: TGTGCCAGCAGCTTAGCACTAGCGGACCCCTCCTACAATGAGCAGTTCTTC; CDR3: CASSLALADPSYNEQFF
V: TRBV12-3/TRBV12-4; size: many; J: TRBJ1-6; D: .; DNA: TGTGCCAGCAGGAGACAGTATTCACCCCTCCACTTT; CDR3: CASRRQYSPLHF
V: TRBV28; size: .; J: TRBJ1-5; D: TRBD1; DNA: TGTGCCAGCAGAGATATACAGGGGCGCAATCAGCCCCAGCATTTT; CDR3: CASRDIQGRNQPQHF
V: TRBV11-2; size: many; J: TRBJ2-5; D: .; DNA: TGTGCCAGCAGCTTAGATGTGGGAGGAGGGTGGGAGACCCAGTACTTC; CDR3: CASSLDVGGGWETQYF
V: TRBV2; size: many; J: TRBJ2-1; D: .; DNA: TGTGCCAGCAGTCGGGACTTCCTGAGCTCCTACAATGAGCAGTTCTTC; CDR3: CASSRDFLSSYNEQFF
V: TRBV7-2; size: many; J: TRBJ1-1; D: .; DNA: TGTGCCAGCAGCTTACGGGCAGGGGACGCTGAAGCTTTCTTT; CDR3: CASSLRAGDAEAFF
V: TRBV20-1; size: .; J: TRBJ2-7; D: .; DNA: TGCAGTGCTAGAGATAGGGGGGGGGTACGGTCGTCCGAGCAGTACTTC; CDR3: CSARDRGGVRSSEQYF
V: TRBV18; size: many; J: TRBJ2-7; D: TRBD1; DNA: TGTGCCAGCTCACCGGGACAGGGGGCGATCTACGAGCAGTACTTC; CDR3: CASSPGQGAIYEQYF
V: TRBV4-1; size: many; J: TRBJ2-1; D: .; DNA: TGCGCCAGCAGCGTCCTGGGGAGCGGAAGCACCAATGAGCAGTTCTTC; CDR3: CASSVLGSGSTNEQFF
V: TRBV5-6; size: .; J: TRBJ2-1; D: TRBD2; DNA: TGTGCCAGCAGCCCCATTAGCGGGGGAACCTACAATGAGCAGTTCTTC; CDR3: CASSPISGGTYNEQFF
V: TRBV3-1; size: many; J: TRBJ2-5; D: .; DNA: TGTGCCAGCAGCCAAGAATCACCCCAGTACTTC; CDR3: CASSQESPQYF
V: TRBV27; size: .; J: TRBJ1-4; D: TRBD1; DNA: TGTGCCAGCAGGCCACAGGGGCAGGGGTGGGTAGCTAATGAAAAACTGTTTTTT; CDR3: CASRPQGQGWVANEKLFF
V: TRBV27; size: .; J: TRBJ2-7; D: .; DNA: TGTGCCAGCAGTTTATCGGGCGGGGTGGACTACGAGCAGTACTTC; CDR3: CASSLSGGVDYEQYF
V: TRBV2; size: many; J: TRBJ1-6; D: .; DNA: TGTGCCAGCAGTGAACTATGGCTCTCCTATAATTCACCCCTCCACTTT; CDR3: CASSELWLSYNSPLHF
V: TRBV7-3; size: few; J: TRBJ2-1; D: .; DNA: TGTGCCAGCAGCTTATGGTCTAGTAGCTACAATGAGCAGTTCTTC; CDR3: CASSLWSSSYNEQFF
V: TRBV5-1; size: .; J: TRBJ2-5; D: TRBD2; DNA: TGCGCCAGCAGCCGGGGGGGACTAGCGGCTCAAGAGACCCAGTACTTC; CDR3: CASSRGGLAAQETQYF
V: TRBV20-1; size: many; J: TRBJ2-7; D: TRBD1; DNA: TGCAGTGCCTTAATTGGACAGGGCGCGTGGGAGCAGTACTTC; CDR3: CSALIGQGAWEQYF